A single sample is the source of the 3 T cell receptor beta chains below, sequenced in a study of control samples from healthy donors and cancer patients. Only in-frame clones appear in the TCRdb table, and some are missing; sequencing was by immunoSEQ multiplex PCR. The table shows roughly 63,000 clones, with roughly nine tenths occurring only once. The sequencing sample was made of PBMCs. The receptors come from a man aged 40-55 years with colorectal cancer.

The V and J genes are TRBV4-3 and TRBJ2-5, with 7 bases fitting TRBD2. This CDR3 contains 15 residues. The V and J ends lost 0 bases and 5 bases, in that order; junction bases with no gene match: 6. Germline V CDR1 and CDR2: LGHNA, YSLEER. The CDR3 region is CASSQDLGGMETQYF. CDR3 bases: TGCGCCAGCAGCCAAGATCTGGGGGGGATGGAGACCCAGTACTTC.

J is TRBJ1-2 and V is TRBV18, with D hard to call. The CDR3 spans 12 residues. Trimming cost V 3 bases and J 10 bases, with 12 bases left between them. Germline lookup yields CDR1 KGHSH and CDR2 LQKENI. Here the CDR3 reads CASSPGNPAYTF. The CDR3 DNA reads as TGTGCCAGCTCACCTGGGAACCCGGCCTACACCTTC.

This clone was picked up a small number of times. V is TRBV9 and J is TRBJ1-3; a weak D match, TRBD1 (6 bases). Germline CDR1 SGDLS, CDR2 YYNGEE. The V and J ends lost 3 bases and 3 bases respectively, with 13 bases between them. The CDR3 runs to 15 residues. The CDR3: CASSAQQGYGNTIYF. The CDR3, as DNA: TGTGCCAGCAGCGCGCAACAGGGATATGGAAACACCATATATTTT.